This T cell receptor beta chain was retrieved from a study of blood T cell repertoires in COVID-19. TCRdb's copy holds only in-frame clones and misses some; the assay was immunoSEQ multiplex PCR. The sample yields 300,000 to 350,000 clones, around four fifths seen once. The CDR3 runs 16 residues. V dropped 4 bases and J dropped 3; count of bases not matched to a gene: 9. Germline CDR1 and CDR2: SGHRS and YFSETQ. The sequence derives from a man aged 25-40 years with active or convalescent COVID-19. Sequencing input: peripheral blood. V is TRBV5-1 and J is TRBJ2-1, with 8 nucleotides matching TRBD1. The CDR3: CASSARTGGYYNEQFF. The CDR3 DNA is TGCGCCAGCAGCGCCCGCACAGGGGGTTACTACAATGAGCAGTTCTTC.